The present entry profiles one T cell receptor beta chain with its context. What it binds is not known. Germline CDR1 is LNHNV and CDR2 is YYDKDF (reference sequence). The V end lost 2 bases, the J end lost 4 bases, and 26 bases lay between the germline ends. The CDR3 spans 19 residues. The data belong to a study of Graves' ophthalmopathy and Graves' hyperthyroidism. Each hyperthyroidism patient was newly diagnosed, with under 2 months' duration, and aged 18 to 65. Study-level points and caveats: Both a roughly 70% sensitivity and an approximately 79% specificity characterized the model's predictions of ophthalmopathy progression.

RNA served as the template for amplifying TCR beta CDR3 regions. An opening RT-PCR round employed HTBI primers and preceded a second-round multiplex PCR. TCRdb re-derived calls from the multiplex PCR reads in MiXCR, one entry per CDR3 protein. The sample lists over a million distinct CDR3 sequences; 35% to 40% were seen once. Material: peripheral blood or thyroid tissue (not recorded which). This sequence originates from an adult man with Graves' hyperthyroidism. The J gene is TRBJ1-1, the V gene TRBV15, with D perhaps matching TRBD1 (6 bases). The CDR3 spells CATSRRRTTGPGQPTEAFF. In DNA, the CDR3 is TGTGCCACCAGCAGACGTCGGACTACAGGGCCAGGGCAGCCCACTGAAGCTTTCTTT.